This T cell receptor beta chain was recorded in a study of blood T cell repertoires in COVID-19. Study context: The United States, Italy and Spain supplied acute and convalescent COVID-19 samples.

CDR3 length equals 18 residues. Germline V gene sequence: CDR1 LNHDA, CDR2 SQIVND (reference sequence). V was clipped by 0 bases and J by 0 bases, with 15 bases between them. Some clones are missing from TCRdb's copy, which holds only in-frame ones; the method was immunoSEQ multiplex PCR. The table has around 87,000 clones, approximately 80% seen once; the top ten hold roughly 16%. The gene calls are TRBV19 and TRBJ1-5; no clear D gene. What was sequenced was peripheral blood. The TCR comes from a human donor in a cohort sampled during active COVID-19. The CDR3 nucleotides read TGTGCCAGTAGTATAGATGTCGGTGGGTACAGTAGCAATCAGCCCCAGCATTTT. This encodes CASSIDVGGYSSNQPQHF. Full variable domain (rest looked up from reference TRBV19 and TRBJ1-5): DGGITQSPKYLFRKEGQNVTLSCEQNLNHDAMYWYRQDPGQGLRLIYYSQIVNDFQKGDIAEGYSVSREKKESFPLTVTSAQKNPTAFYLCASSIDVGGYSSNQPQHFGDGTRLSIL.